Below, 31 T cell receptor beta chains from the same sample are listed, as sequenced in a study of Ad26.COV2.S vaccination and SARS-CoV-2 variants. This table comes from immunoSEQ multiplex PCR, and its TCRdb copy is limited to in-frame clones, with some not included. The profile shows about 400,000 clones, about 91% of them singletons. The treatment: around 19 received Ad26.COV2.S at low or high dose, single or two shots; five or six received placebo; per-sample allocation not given. Sampling was done on day 63 after the first vaccine or placebo injection. Sequencing was performed on peripheral blood, taken in a trial of Ad26.COV2.S vaccine versus placebo. Receptors were obtained from a person aged 18-60 years who received the Ad26.COV2.S COVID-19 vaccine or a placebo.

The V and J genes are TRBV29-1 and TRBJ1-1, with D perhaps matching TRBD1 (5 bases). From germline, CDR1 is SQVTM and CDR2 ANQGSEA. V was trimmed by 1 base and J by 4 bases, leaving 16 bases between them. The CDR3 sequence is 15 residues long. CDR3 DNA sequence: TGCAGCGTTGAAGTGGACATCTCGATACTCACTGAAGCTTTCTTT. Residues: CSVEVDISILTEAFF. Looking up the rest from reference TRBV29-1 and TRBJ1-1 gives the full variable domain: SAVISQKPSRDICQRGTSLTIQCQVDSQVTMMFWYRQQPGQSLTLIATANQGSEATYESGFVIDKFPISRPNLTFSTLTVSNMSPEDSSIYLCSVEVDISILTEAFFGQGTRLTVV.

This clone showed up just once. The V and J genes are TRBV4-2 and TRBJ2-1, with TRBD2 identical over 7 bases. This CDR3 is built from 16 residues. The junction had 3 bases not matched to a gene; V was cut back by 1 base and J by 0 bases. Per germline, CDR1 LGHNA and CDR2 YNFKEQ. The CDR3 loop reads CASSQAGGGSYNEQFF. The CDR3 coding sequence is TGTGCCAGCAGCCAAGCTGGGGGGGGCTCCTACAATGAGCAGTTCTTC.

This chain connects TRBV10-3 to TRBJ1-6; 10 nucleotides align to TRBD1. The trim removed 4 bases at V and 10 bases at J, leaving 4 bases unmatched. Per the germline V gene, CDR1 is ENHRY and CDR2 is SYGVKD. The CDR3 is made up of 14 amino acids. CDR3 nucleotide sequence: TGTGCCATCAGTGCCGGGACAGGGGAATCACCCCTCCACTTT. Its translation: CAISAGTGESPLHF.

This clone was counted once. The chain joins TRBV21-1 to TRBJ2-2. TRBV21-1 is marked as a pseudogene. The CDR3 has 15 residues. The CDR3 nucleotides read TGTGCCACCGACCAGCGTCCAAATGGGCCCGGGGAGCTGTTTTTT. It specifies CATDQRPNGPGELFF.

DNA of the CDR3: TGCGCCAGCAGCTTGGGGTCCGTGACATTTGACTACGAGCAGTACTTC. It yields the protein CASSLGSVTFDYEQYF. The chain couples TRBV5-1 to TRBJ2-7; D gene unclear. The ends were cut back, 0 bases at V and 3 bases at J, with 16 bases in the middle. This CDR3 contains 16 residues. Germline V gene lookup returns CDR1 SGHRS and CDR2 YFSETQ.

This clone has only a few counts. The J gene is TRBJ2-5, the V gene TRBV28; 9 bases match TRBD2. From germline, CDR1 is MDHEN and CDR2 SYDVKM. The CDR3 has 15 amino acids. V lost 6 bases to trimming and J lost 5 bases; unmatched junction nucleotides: 10. The CDR3 nucleotides are TGTGCCAGCAGAAAAGCGGGGGGCGCGACGGAGACCCAGTACTTC. Residues: CASRKAGGATETQYF. Complete variable domain (other parts from reference TRBV28 and TRBJ2-5): DVKVTQSSRYLVKRTGEKVFLECVQDMDHENMFWYRQDPGLGLRLIYFSYDVKMKEKGDIPEGYSVSREKKERFSLILESASTNQTSMYLCASRKAGGATETQYFGPGTRLLVL.

The V and J genes are TRBV12-3 or TRBV12-4 and TRBJ2-1; D possibly corresponds to TRBD1 (5 bases). V was trimmed by 5 bases and J by 6 bases, leaving 8 bases between them. The CDR3 has 12 amino acids. The CDR3 region is CASSPTVNEQFF. CDR3 in DNA: TGTGCCAGCAGTCCGACAGTCAATGAGCAGTTCTTC.

As DNA, the CDR3 is TGTGCCAGCAGCCGACTAGCGGGAGGAGGAGAGCAGTTCTTC. It specifies CASSRLAGGGEQFF. V gene TRBV11-2 combines with J gene TRBJ2-1; 13 nucleotides match TRBD2. The germline V gene has CDR1 SGHAT and CDR2 FQNNGV. The V segment lost 5 bases and the J segment 10 bases; nucleotides outside the gene matches: 5. The length of the CDR3 is 14 residues.

The V and J genes are TRBV18 and TRBJ2-1, with D perhaps being TRBD1 or TRBD2 (5 bases each). The CDR3 is made up of 16 amino acids. Germline V CDR1 and CDR2: KGHSH, LQKENI. Trimming took 4 bases from V and 6 from J, leaving 19 bases between them. CDR3 in amino acids: CASSLSGTTLSNEQFF. CDR3 sequence (DNA): TGTGCCAGCTCACTTTCCGGGACGACCCTCTCCAATGAGCAGTTCTTC.

The chain has TRBV11-2 and TRBJ2-3; no clear D gene. Germline assignment: CDR1 SGHAT and CDR2 FQNNGV. The CDR3 runs to 16 residues. V dropped 0 bases and J dropped 0 bases, with 10 bases sitting between them. CDR3 sequence (DNA): TGTGCCAGCAGCTTAGACGACTTAGCTAGCACAGATACGCAGTATTTT. It encodes CASSLDDLASTDTQYF. The complete variable domain, with remaining parts taken from reference TRBV11-2 and TRBJ2-3, reads EAGVAQSPRYKIIEKRQSVAFWCNPISGHATLYWYQQILGQGPKLLIQFQNNGVVDDSQLPKDRFSAERLKGVDSTLKIQPAKLEDSAVYLCASSLDDLASTDTQYFGPGTRLTVL.

This rearrangement joins TRBV4-1 to TRBJ1-1, with 7 bases that match TRBD1. The trim removed 3 bases at V and 3 bases at J, leaving 4 bases unmatched. The CDR3 consists of 14 residues. Germline V CDR1 and CDR2: MGHRA, YSYEKL. The CDR3 sequence: CASSHRQGDTEAFF. The CDR3 nucleotides are TGCGCCAGCAGCCATAGGCAGGGGGACACTGAAGCTTTCTTT.

This clone was seen a single time. The genes are TRBV9 and TRBJ1-1, with 7 bases fitting TRBD1. Germline V gives CDR1 SGDLS, CDR2 YYNGEE. The junction had 6 bases not matched to a gene; V was cut back by 3 bases and J by 4 bases. The CDR3 totals 14 residues. The CDR3 region has the DNA TGTGCCAGCAGCGCAGGGGGTATTGGCACTGAAGCTTTCTTT. Translation: CASSAGGIGTEAFF.

This chain uses TRBV20-1 with TRBJ2-7; D might be TRBD2 (5 bases). The germline V gene has CDR1 DFQATT and CDR2 SNEGSKA (reference sequence). Trimming pared 3 bases from V and 1 base from J, leaving 10 bases between. This CDR3 comprises 13 residues. The CDR3 loop is CSASKLVSYEQYF. For the CDR3, the DNA is TGCAGTGCTAGTAAACTAGTATCCTACGAGCAGTACTTC.

The chain is built from TRBV4-3 and TRBJ2-2; 7 bases agree with TRBD2. Germline CDR1 reads LGHNA; CDR2 reads YSLEER. The CDR3 is 17 amino acids. V shed 3 bases, J shed 6 bases, and the junction held 13 bases outside the gene matches. CDR3 in amino acids: CASSQGVGRAPPGELFF. The DNA of the CDR3 is TGCGCCAGCAGCCAGGGGGTAGGGAGGGCCCCCCCCGGGGAGCTGTTTTTT.

V and J are TRBV2 and TRBJ1-1; tentatively, D is TRBD1 (6 bases). The CDR3 is 14 amino acids. Trimming cost V 3 bases and J 3 bases, with 11 bases left between them. Germline V gives CDR1 SNHLY, CDR2 FYNNEI. CDR3 amino acids: CASSETRGHTEAFF. CDR3 sequence (DNA): TGTGCCAGCAGTGAGACTCGGGGGCACACTGAAGCTTTCTTT.

The chain recombines TRBV28 with TRBJ1-6, with D possibly being TRBD1 (5 bases). Germline lookup yields CDR1 MDHEN and CDR2 SYDVKM. V lost 6 bases to trimming and J lost 0 bases, with 18 bases between them. This CDR3 comprises 18 residues. DNA for the CDR3: TGTGCCAGCAGCCCCCCCGGGACCGCGAGCTCCTATAATTCACCCCTCCACTTT. This sequence encodes CASSPPGTASSYNSPLHF.

J is TRBJ1-5 and V is TRBV6-5; D is perhaps TRBD1 (6 bases). This CDR3 comprises 15 residues. The germline gives CDR1 MNHEY, CDR2 SVGAGI. Trimming pared 10 bases from V and 6 bases from J, leaving 22 bases between. The DNA of the CDR3 is TGTGCCACAAGGGGGGCTCCCATCGAGGGTCAGCCCCAGCATTTT. Its translation is CATRGAPIEGQPQHF.

Of note for this clone: Relative to the germline gene, one junction end is altered; a read error may explain this. The rearrangement uses TRBV9 and TRBJ2-1; TRBD1 might be the D (6 bases). The CDR3 loop spans 15 amino acids. CDR1 is SGDLS and CDR2 is YYNGEE in the germline V gene. The CDR3 loop reads CASNVQGEWYNEQFF. In DNA form, the CDR3 reads TGTGCCAGCAACGTACAGGGAGAGTGGTACAATGAGCAGTTCTTC.

The chain uses TRBV5-1 and TRBJ1-1; TRBD1 aligns across 8 bases. Germline-derived CDR1 and CDR2 are SGHRS and YFSETQ. CDR3 length: 16 residues. V was clipped by 3 bases and J by 2 bases; unmatched bases: 9. This CDR3 is CASSSTGTGANTEAFF. The CDR3 coding sequence is TGCGCCAGCAGCTCCACCGGGACAGGAGCTAACACTGAAGCTTTCTTT.

This sequence joins TRBV11-2 and TRBJ2-3, with D tentatively TRBD1 or TRBD2 (5 bases each). Germline V gene lookup returns CDR1 SGHAT and CDR2 FQNNGV. V was cut by 3 bases and J by 0 bases, with 10 bases left in between. There are 15 residues in the CDR3. This CDR3 is CASSFPGTSTDTQYF. CDR3 in DNA: TGTGCCAGCAGCTTCCCCGGGACCAGCACAGATACGCAGTATTTT.

The sample holds many counts of this clone. The gene calls are TRBV2 and TRBJ2-6; D is unclear. Germline loops: CDR1 SNHLY, CDR2 FYNNEI. CDR3 length: 15 amino acids. V dropped 7 bases and J dropped 0 bases, with 10 bases sitting between them. CDR3 bases: TGTGCCAGCATCGATGGGAACTCTGGGGCCAACGTCCTGACTTTC. This gives the protein CASIDGNSGANVLTF.

V gene TRBV11-3 combines with J gene TRBJ2-7, with 9 bases matching TRBD1. V lost 8 bases to trimming and J lost 3 bases; unmatched junction nucleotides: 8. The germline CDR1 and CDR2 sequences are SGHNT and YENEEA. This CDR3 has 14 residues. CDR3 coding DNA: TGTGCCAGCGGGACAGGGCAGGGAGACTACGAGCAGTACTTC. This encodes CASGTGQGDYEQYF.

The chain uses TRBV29-1 and TRBJ2-5, with a weak D call TRBD2 (6 bases). CDR3 length: 14 amino acids. With 2 bases removed from V and 5 bases from J, the gap between germline ends came to 15 bases. CDR1 and CDR2 (germline): SQVTM, ANQGSEA. CDR3 in DNA: TGCAGCGTTGAATCGGGCGGAGGAGGGGAGACCCAGTACTTC. Translating gives CSVESGGGGETQYF.

The V call is TRBV2, the J call TRBJ2-7; unclear D gene. Germline V CDR1 and CDR2: SNHLY, FYNNEI. V lost 6 bases, J lost 0 bases, and 6 bases lay in between. This CDR3 comprises 12 residues. Here the CDR3 DNA reads TGTGCCAGCAGACCGGGCTCCTACGAGCAGTACTTC. This sequence encodes CASRPGSYEQYF.

The chain employs TRBV19 and TRBJ2-2; D not resolved. Germline loops: CDR1 LNHDA, CDR2 SQIVND (reference sequence). The CDR3 is 11 amino acids. Deletions cut 1 base from V and 9 bases from J, with 3 bases between. CDR3 sequence reads: CASSIARELFF. CDR3 nucleotides: TGTGCCAGTAGTATAGCCCGGGAGCTGTTTTTT.

V and J are TRBV6-5 and TRBJ1-5; 7 bases match TRBD1. V shed 7 bases, J shed 4 bases, and the junction held 4 bases outside the gene matches. The germline gives CDR1 MNHEY, CDR2 SVGAGI. The CDR3 runs to 13 residues. The CDR3 reads CASKETGNQPQHF. The CDR3 region has the DNA TGTGCCAGCAAGGAGACAGGGAATCAGCCCCAGCATTTT.

With respect to this clone: Other nucleotide sequences from this sample produce the same CDR3. The V call is TRBV3-1 (or the pseudogene TRBV3-2), the J call TRBJ1-1; D uncertain. Looked up from germline, CDR1 is LGHDT and CDR2 is YNNKEL (reference sequence). Trimming took off 1 base at V and 1 base at J, with 4 bases between the two ends. The CDR3 has 13 residues. CDR3 DNA: TGTGCCAGCAGCCAAGGCCCGAACACTGAAGCTTTCTTT. It specifies CASSQGPNTEAFF.

The chain is built from TRBV6-1 and TRBJ1-1; possibly TRBD1 for D (5 bases). This CDR3 has 14 amino acids. Looked up from germline, CDR1 is MNHNS and CDR2 is SASEGT. The germline V and J ends were trimmed by 2 bases and 1 base, with 8 bases remaining between them. The DNA of the CDR3 is TGTGCCAGCAGTGAACGGGACGGGAACACTGAAGCTTTCTTT. As protein: CASSERDGNTEAFF.

The J gene is TRBJ1-1, the V gene TRBV28; no clear D gene. V was shortened by 4 bases and J by 5 bases, with 17 bases between the two germline ends. Germline CDR1 and CDR2: MDHEN and SYDVKM. This CDR3 has 15 residues. The CDR3 region is CASSSGVLGLTEAFF. The CDR3 DNA is TGTGCCAGCAGTTCCGGGGTGCTCGGACTGACTGAAGCTTTCTTT.

V is TRBV28 and J is TRBJ1-6; unclear D gene. The ends were cut back, 6 bases at V and 9 bases at J, with 12 bases in the middle. This CDR3 is 13 amino acids long. Germline lookup yields CDR1 MDHEN and CDR2 SYDVKM. CDR3 DNA sequence: TGTGCCAGCAGAGGGCAGTGGGGTTCACCCCTCCACTTT. Amino acids: CASRGQWGSPLHF.

This clone was seen just once. The V and J genes are TRBV7-9 and TRBJ1-4; tentatively, D is TRBD1 (6 bases). CDR1 is SEHNR and CDR2 is FQNEAQ in the germline V gene (reference sequence). This CDR3 comprises 14 residues. V lost 2 bases and J 6 bases, leaving 10 bases between the germline ends. The CDR3 loop is CASSLSGAYEKLFF. The CDR3 bases are TGTGCCAGCAGCTTATCGGGGGCCTATGAAAAACTGTTTTTT.